This T cell receptor (beta chain) was observed in a study of cytomegalovirus exposure and HLA in healthy donors. As concerns this clone: Its antigen is unidentified.

The CDR3 totals 16 residues. Germline CDR1 is SGDLS and CDR2 is YYNGEE. V dropped 4 bases and J dropped 4; count of bases not matched to a gene: 8. Study results and limitations: Most TCR sequences proved rare, with some public TCRs found in many donors. TCR beta chains numbering about 160 were designated cytomegalovirus-associated.

Sequenced by immunoSEQ multiplex PCR; TCRdb stores in-frame clones only, minus some. The table has 300,000 to 450,000 clones, 86% seen once. The origin of this receptor is a woman between 18 and 29 years old in good health and CMV-seronegative. Sequenced sample: PBMCs. The rearrangement joins TRBV9 to TRBJ2-1; 10 bases are shared with TRBD2. The CDR3 sequence: CASSPTGTSVYNEQFF. Here the CDR3 DNA reads TGTGCCAGCAGCCCCACCGGGACTAGCGTTTACAATGAGCAGTTCTTC.